A single sample gave rise to the 25 T cell receptor beta chains below, sequenced in a study of shared clonotypes between healthy human individuals. The protocol was immunoSEQ multiplex PCR, while the TCRdb copy is restricted to in-frame clones and leaves out a portion. The profile shows some 900,000 clones, 60% to 85% of them singletons. Specimen: memory CD4+ T cells sorted from blood. Stated subset: CD45RA-negative fraction. Source of these receptors: a young man in good health.

The chain uses TRBV6-1 and TRBJ1-5; D ambiguous. In germline, CDR1 is MNHNS, CDR2 SASEGT. V lost 5 bases, J lost 0 bases, and 11 bases lay in between. This CDR3 region has 15 residues. CDR3 coding DNA: TGTGCCAGCAGTCTAGGACTAACTAGCAATCAGCCCCAGCATTTT. Protein product: CASSLGLTSNQPQHF.

This clone showed up just a few times. V is TRBV5-1 and J is TRBJ2-7; TRBD1 matches 10 bases. The CDR3 runs 15 residues. The germline V gene encodes CDR1 SGHRS and CDR2 YFSETQ. With 0 bases clipped from V and 5 bases from J, the junction kept 5 bases outside the gene matches. CDR3 nucleotide sequence: TGCGCCAGCAGCTTGGTTGGGACAGGGGTGGACGAGCAGTACTTC. It specifies CASSLVGTGVDEQYF.

The CDR3 spells CASSLAGKVGYTF. In DNA form, the CDR3 reads TGCGCCAGCAGCTTGGCCGGGAAGGTCGGCTACACCTTC. This sequence joins TRBV5-1 and TRBJ1-2; D is unresolved. The CDR3 sequence is 13 residues long. Trimming stripped 0 bases from V and 8 bases from J, with 11 bases between. CDR1 is SGHRS, CDR2 YFSETQ, per germline.

The rearrangement uses TRBV1 and TRBJ2-7; the D call TRBD2 from the table was never checked on the DNA. TRBV1 is an annotated pseudogene. CDR3 length: 15 amino acids. This CDR3 reads CTSSQDVPSGYEQYF. CDR3 bases: TGCACCAGCAGCCAAGATGTACCTAGCGGCTACGAGCAGTACTTC.

This clone has more than one count but fewer than ten. In DNA form, the CDR3 reads TGTGCCAGCAGGTTGACAGATATACAGAGGAGCAATCAGCCCCAGCATTTT. Translated: CASRLTDIQRSNQPQHF. The V call is TRBV21-1, the J call TRBJ1-5; the D call in the table, TRBD1, was not verified against the DNA. TRBV21-1 is a known pseudogene. The CDR3 is 17 amino acids.

This CDR3 reads CASSLEPRAGTVFGYTF. The CDR3 nucleotides are TGTGCCAGCAGCTTGGAGCCTAGAGCCGGGACAGTTTTTGGCTACACCTTC. The chain joins TRBV5-6 to TRBJ1-2; 7 nucleotides match TRBD1. The germline V gene encodes CDR1 SGHDT and CDR2 YYEEEE. V trimming: 0 bases; J trimming: 7 bases; junction bases outside the gene matches: 15. The CDR3 totals 17 residues.

V usage is TRBV11-2 and J usage is TRBJ2-2; D may be TRBD2 (6 bases). Trimming took 1 base from V and 2 from J, leaving 14 bases between them. Germline V gene data show CDR1 as SGHAT and CDR2 as FQNNGV. There are 17 residues in the CDR3. CDR3 amino acids: CASSLGWAGSNTGELFF. DNA for the CDR3: TGTGCCAGCAGCTTAGGCTGGGCGGGATCCAACACCGGGGAGCTGTTTTTT.

With respect to this clone: Only one base separates this from a far larger clonotype, so it likely reflects a read error. Additional DNA sequences in this sample encode the identical CDR3. This chain joins TRBV4-1 and TRBJ2-7; D uncertain. The germline V and J ends were trimmed by 1 base and 0 bases, with 7 bases remaining between them. Germline loops: CDR1 MGHRA, CDR2 YSYEKL. CDR3 length: 14 amino acids. The CDR3 DNA is TGCGCCAGCAGCCAAGGACGCAACTCCTACGAGCAGTACTTC. Its translation is CASSQGRNSYEQYF.

The gene calls are TRBV2 and TRBJ2-7; the D is unclear. V lost 5 bases to trimming and J lost 0 bases, with 11 bases between them. The CDR3 spans 14 residues. CDR1 SNHLY and CDR2 FYNNEI come from the germline V gene. The CDR3, as DNA: TGTGCCAGCAGTAGACAAGCTACCTCCTACGAGCAGTACTTC. Amino acids: CASSRQATSYEQYF.

This clone is a singleton in its sample. The chain combines TRBV7-2 with TRBJ1-6, with 10 positions matching TRBD1. This CDR3 comprises 16 residues. V shed 4 bases and J 6 bases; nucleotides not matched to a gene: 6. The V gene's germline CDR1 is SGHTA and CDR2 FQGNSA. This chain's CDR3 is CASSSTRDRGNSPLHF. CDR3 DNA: TGTGCCAGCAGCTCGACCCGGGACAGGGGTAATTCACCCCTCCACTTT.

Concerning this clone itself: A much larger clone differs from this one at a single base, so this may be a read error. The rearrangement uses TRBV5-6 and TRBJ1-2; 7 bases map to TRBD1. The CDR3 contains 13 residues. After removal of 4 bases from V and 4 bases from J, the junction contained 4 bases not matched to a gene. CDR1 and CDR2 from the germline V gene are SGHDT and YYEEEE. CDR3 sequence (DNA): TGTGCCAGCAGCCCCGGGACAGCCTATGGCTACACCTTC. This codes for CASSPGTAYGYTF. The entire variable domain, with the rest obtained from reference TRBV5-6 and TRBJ1-2, is as follows: DAGVTQSPTHLIKTRGQQVTLRCSPKSGHDTVSWYQQALGQGPQFIFQYYEEEERQRGNFPDRFSGHQFPNYSSELNVNALLLGDSALYLCASSPGTAYGYTFGSGTRLTVV.

V gene TRBV7-3 combines with J gene TRBJ2-5, with D maybe TRBD2 (5 bases). The V and J ends lost 5 bases and 0 bases respectively, with 7 bases between them. CDR3 length: 13 amino acids. CDR1 SGHTA and CDR2 FQGTGA come from the germline V gene. The DNA of the CDR3 is TGTGCCAGCAGCCGAGGGTACCAAGAGACCCAGTACTTC. It yields the protein CASSRGYQETQYF.

The rearrangement uses TRBV25-1 and TRBJ1-4, with D tentatively TRBD1 (5 bases). Germline V gene data show CDR1 as MGHDK and CDR2 as SYGVNS. The V end lost 7 bases, the J end lost 0 bases, and 18 bases lay between the germline ends. The CDR3 has 17 amino acids. DNA for the CDR3: TGTGCCAGCACCTCCGGCGGGGGTTGGGCAACTAATGAAAAACTGTTTTTT. Encoded protein: CASTSGGGWATNEKLFF.

The chain is built from TRBV11-3 and TRBJ2-1, with TRBD1 matching 8 bases. The junction had 13 bases not matched to a gene; V was cut back by 5 bases and J by 7 bases. CDR1 is SGHNT, CDR2 YENEEA, per germline. The CDR3 length is 16 residues. CDR3 sequence (DNA): TGTGCCAGCAGCATACGGGACAGGTGGGGCATAAATGAGCAGTTCTTC. Its protein is CASSIRDRWGINEQFF.

The chain recombines TRBV2 with TRBJ1-1, with TRBD1 matching 7 bases. V lost 1 base to trimming and J lost 3 bases; unmatched junction nucleotides: 5. CDR3 size: 15 residues. Germline V gives CDR1 SNHLY, CDR2 FYNNEI. In nucleotides, the CDR3 is TGTGCCAGCAGTGAAGTGGTAGGGGGCTACACTGAAGCTTTCTTT. It codes for CASSEVVGGYTEAFF. Drawing the rest from reference TRBV2 and TRBJ1-1, the complete variable domain is EPEVTQTPSHQVTQMGQEVILRCVPISNHLYFYWYRQILGQKVEFLVSFYNNEISEKSEIFDDQFSVERPDGSNFTLKIRSTKLEDSAMYFCASSEVVGGYTEAFFGQGTRLTVV.

In this sample, this clone turned up once. The chain couples TRBV6-4 to TRBJ2-7; D remains unclear. The germline gives CDR1 MRHNA, CDR2 SNTAGT. This CDR3 has 10 residues. V gave up 5 bases and J gave up 4 bases, with 3 bases separating them. The CDR3 here is CASSPYEQYF. The CDR3 bases are TGTGCCAGCAGTCCTTACGAGCAGTACTTC.

Details on this clone: This specimen includes other DNA sequences encoding the same CDR3. The chain links TRBV2 to TRBJ2-3; the D is unclear. This CDR3 is 12 amino acids long. Per germline, CDR1 SNHLY and CDR2 FYNNEI. The germline V and J ends were trimmed by 3 bases and 2 bases, with 3 bases remaining between them. CDR3 loop: CASSDPTDTQYF. As DNA, the CDR3 is TGTGCCAGCAGTGATCCCACAGATACGCAGTATTTT.

The gene calls are TRBV6-5 and TRBJ2-3, with D possibly matching TRBD2 (7 bases). This CDR3 comprises 15 residues. The V end lost 4 bases, the J end lost 1 base, and 12 bases lay between the germline ends. The germline V gene has CDR1 MNHEY and CDR2 SVGAGI. CDR3 in amino acids: CASSSLGGRTDTQYF. CDR3 DNA: TGTGCCAGCAGTTCTCTCGGGGGGCGCACAGATACGCAGTATTTT.

The CDR3 bases are TGCAGCGTTGCCGACCCCGGGACTAGCGGGATCAATGAGCAGTTCTTC. Encoded protein: CSVADPGTSGINEQFF. The J gene is TRBJ2-1, the V gene TRBV29-1, with TRBD2 matching over 13 bases. Trimming cost V 4 bases and J 6 bases; bases outside gene matches: 9. CDR1 SQVTM and CDR2 ANQGSEA come from the germline V gene. This CDR3 region has 16 residues.

The chain links TRBV6-6 to TRBJ2-5; D may be TRBD1 or TRBD2 (5 bases each). The V gene lost 4 bases and the J gene lost 5 bases, with 8 bases spanning the gap. The CDR3 runs 12 residues. Germline loops: CDR1 MNHNY, CDR2 SVGAGI (reference sequence). The CDR3 DNA is TGTGCCAGCAGTTGGGGGTTGGAGACCCAGTACTTC. This gives the protein CASSWGLETQYF.

J is TRBJ2-7 and V is TRBV10-1; D gene ambiguous. Trimming cost V 3 bases and J 3 bases, with 18 bases left between them. The CDR3 covers 16 residues. Germline CDR1 and CDR2: WNHNN and SYGVQD (reference sequence). CDR3 loop: CASSEGLRATDYEQYF. DNA for the CDR3: TGCGCCAGCAGTGAAGGCCTTCGGGCGACGGACTACGAGCAGTACTTC.

This clone was seen ten or more times. The chain joins TRBV7-3 to TRBJ1-1; no clear D gene. Germline CDR1 SGHTA, CDR2 FQGTGA. The V end lost 3 bases, the J end lost 1 base, and 12 bases lay between the germline ends. This CDR3 has 15 amino acids. This CDR3 is CASSFWARTNTEAFF. In DNA form, the CDR3 reads TGTGCCAGCAGCTTTTGGGCTAGAACGAACACTGAAGCTTTCTTT.

This chain uses TRBV9 with TRBJ2-6; D not resolved. Trimming stripped 0 bases from V and 2 bases from J, with 9 bases between. The CDR3 contains 16 residues. The germline V gene encodes CDR1 SGDLS and CDR2 YYNGEE. The CDR3 nucleotides are TGTGCCAGCAGCGTAGAGCCGGTGGCTGGGGCCAACGTCCTGACTTTC. Translating it yields CASSVEPVAGANVLTF.

This clone showed up just a few times. V gene TRBV5-6 combines with J gene TRBJ2-4; 14 bases line up with TRBD2. The CDR3 extends over 17 amino acids. The junction had 5 bases not matched to a gene; V was cut back by 4 bases and J by 2 bases. The germline V gene encodes CDR1 SGHDT and CDR2 YYEEEE. The CDR3 DNA follows: TGTGCCAGCAGCCAAGGACTAGCGGGGGGATCCAAAAACATTCAGTACTTC. Protein: CASSQGLAGGSKNIQYF.

The chain joins TRBV5-8 to TRBJ1-4; the D gene is possibly TRBD1 (6 bases). Germline loops: CDR1 SGHTS, CDR2 YDEGEE. This CDR3 has 16 amino acids. The V end was cut by 5 bases, the J end by 7 bases, with 21 bases between. This chain's CDR3 is CASRSDRSFSGEKLFF. The DNA of the CDR3 is TGTGCCAGCAGATCTGACAGGTCCTTTAGTGGTGAAAAACTGTTTTTT.